This passage covers 21 T cell receptor beta chains from one sample sequenced in a study of human T cells and chemical hapten exposure. Via MiXCR, TCRdb re-called the RACE reads, giving one row per CDR3 protein. The sample carries about 80,000 distinct CDR3 sequences, roughly 10% recorded once. Regarding time point: patch test 2, 6 weeks after DPC sensitization. Stated treatment: therapeutic diphenylcyclopropenone sensitization with weekly scalp DPC. The sample was whole blood, taken in connection with sensitization to the hapten diphenylcyclopropenone (DPC). These TCRs come from a woman aged 30 to 39 with alopecia areata. Some clones in this sample may be carry-over from other donors' samples.

The chain links TRBV14 to TRBJ1-4; no clear D. V was pared by 4 bases and J by 7 bases, with 10 bases between. The CDR3 length is 13 residues. The germline V gene has CDR1 SGHDN and CDR2 FVKESK. CDR3 nucleotide sequence: TGTGCCAGCAGCCCGAGGATCTCTGAAAAACTGTTTTTT. This gives the protein CASSPRISEKLFF.

This clonotype was observed a few times. The chain recombines TRBV20-1 with TRBJ2-1; 11 bases map to TRBD2. Per the germline V gene, CDR1 is DFQATT and CDR2 is SNEGSKA (reference sequence). V trimming: 6 bases; J trimming: 10 bases; junction bases outside the gene matches: 14. The CDR3 spans 15 residues. This CDR3 reads CSATGTSGRRGEQFF. In nucleotides, the CDR3 is TGCAGTGCCACCGGGACTAGCGGTCGAAGAGGGGAGCAGTTCTTC.

In its sample, this clonotype was seen many times. The chain couples TRBV30 to TRBJ1-1, with D maybe TRBD1 (5 bases). There are 16 residues in the CDR3. V lost 0 bases, J lost 1 base, and 15 bases lay in between. Germline CDR1 GTSNPN, CDR2 SVGIG (reference sequence). For the CDR3, the DNA is TGTGCCTGGAGTGTAGGGTTTTTGGGGCCGAACACTGAAGCTTTCTTT. Protein sequence: CAWSVGFLGPNTEAFF.

The V gene is TRBV11-2, the J gene TRBJ2-1; 12 bases are a match to TRBD2. Germline CDR1 and CDR2: SGHAT and FQNNGV. Trimming cost V 6 bases and J 8 bases; bases outside gene matches: 17. The CDR3 consists of 18 residues. In DNA form, the CDR3 reads TGTGCCAGCAGTTTTTCACAGACTAGCGGGAGATCAGTCTATGAGCAGTTCTTC. It is translated as CASSFSQTSGRSVYEQFF.

This chain links TRBV28 with TRBJ1-1; 7 bases line up with TRBD1. J was trimmed by 3 bases and V by 6 bases; bases with no gene match: 16. Per the germline V gene, CDR1 is MDHEN and CDR2 is SYDVKM. This CDR3 contains 17 residues. CDR3 sequence reads: CASRSFAQGWSDTEAFF. CDR3 nucleotides: TGTGCCAGCAGATCCTTCGCACAGGGGTGGTCGGACACTGAAGCTTTCTTT. The whole variable domain, remainder taken from reference TRBV28 and TRBJ1-1, is DVKVTQSSRYLVKRTGEKVFLECVQDMDHENMFWYRQDPGLGLRLIYFSYDVKMKEKGDIPEGYSVSREKKERFSLILESASTNQTSMYLCASRSFAQGWSDTEAFFGQGTRLTVV.

This rearrangement joins TRBV6-2 or TRBV6-3 to TRBJ1-1, with no clear D. Germline loops: CDR1 MNHEY, CDR2 SVGEGT. The CDR3 is made up of 13 amino acids. Deletions cut 5 bases from V and 8 bases from J, with 15 bases between. The CDR3: CASSPMDGYEAFF. CDR3 nucleotide sequence: TGTGCCAGCAGTCCAATGGACGGATACGAAGCTTTCTTT.

This clonotype has a handful of counts. The chain recombines TRBV25-1 with TRBJ1-6; TRBD1 matches 9 bases. The V and J ends lost 1 base and 9 bases, in that order; junction bases with no gene match: 7. The germline V gene encodes CDR1 MGHDK and CDR2 SYGVNS. The CDR3 has 16 residues. In DNA, the CDR3 is TGTGCCAGCAGTGAATTGGGACAGGGAAAACGTTCACCCCTCCACTTT. This translates into CASSELGQGKRSPLHF. Full variable domain (remainder filled in from reference TRBV25-1 and TRBJ1-6): EADIYQTPRYLVIGTGKKITLECSQTMGHDKMYWYQQDPGMELHLIHYSYGVNSTEKGDLSSESTVSRIRTEHFPLTLESARPSHTSQYLCASSELGQGKRSPLHFGNGTRLTVT.

In its sample, this clonotype was seen many times. The rearrangement joins TRBV5-1 to TRBJ2-5; TRBD2 aligns across 11 bases. The CDR3 runs 15 residues. V shed 4 bases and J 0 bases; nucleotides not matched to a gene: 2. The V gene's germline CDR1 is SGHRS and CDR2 YFSETQ. This chain's CDR3 is CASSVGLADQETQYF. As DNA, the CDR3 is TGCGCCAGCAGCGTGGGACTAGCGGACCAAGAGACCCAGTACTTC.

This clonotype was detected a few times. V is TRBV23-1 and J is TRBJ2-3, with 7 positions matching TRBD2. TRBV23-1 is designated an ORF whose function remains uncertain. This CDR3 has 16 amino acids. V lost 11 bases to trimming and J lost 4 bases; unmatched junction nucleotides: 18. CDR3 coding DNA: TGCGCCGAAAATGCAGGGTATGGACTAGTACCAGATACGCAGTATTTT. It codes for CAENAGYGLVPDTQYF.

The table lists this clonotype with many counts. The V gene is TRBV11-2, the J gene TRBJ1-1; 9 bases line up with TRBD1. Per germline, CDR1 SGHAT and CDR2 FQNNGV. The CDR3 runs to 14 residues. V lost 4 bases and J lost 4; bases outside the gene matches: 4. The CDR3 sequence: CASSSQTGGTEAFF. The DNA of the CDR3 is TGTGCCAGCAGCTCCCAGACAGGGGGCACTGAAGCTTTCTTT.

The chain links TRBV4-1 to TRBJ1-5, with D possibly matching TRBD1 (5 bases). Trimming took 1 base from V and 3 from J, leaving 16 bases between them. This CDR3 has 17 residues. Germline CDR1 and CDR2: MGHRA and YSYEKL. The CDR3, as DNA: TGCGCCAGCAGCCAAGGATTATCCGGGGACCTCAATCAGCCCCAGCATTTT. Its protein is CASSQGLSGDLNQPQHF.

This clonotype has a handful of counts. The chain couples TRBV11-3 to TRBJ2-7; the match to TRBD2 covers 8 bases. V shed 2 bases and J 4 bases; nucleotides not matched to a gene: 7. CDR1 and CDR2 (germline): SGHNT, YENEEA. The CDR3 runs 15 residues. DNA of the CDR3: TGTGCCAGCAGCTTACGAGCGGGAGTTCAATACGAGCAGTACTTC. The encoded protein is CASSLRAGVQYEQYF.

This clonotype occurred many times. J is TRBJ1-2 and V is TRBV6-5; the match to TRBD1 covers 10 bases. The CDR3 covers 14 residues. Trimming at V came to 6 bases and at J to 4 bases, leaving 5 bases not matched to a gene. Germline-derived CDR1 and CDR2 are MNHEY and SVGAGI. The DNA for the CDR3 is TGTGCCAGCAGCCGGGGACAGGGGTTCTATGGCTACACCTTC. Amino acid sequence: CASSRGQGFYGYTF.

This clonotype showed up just a few times. Written as DNA, the CDR3 is TGTGCCAGCAGTTACTTACTGAATGAGCAGTTCTTC. This codes for CASSYLLNEQFF. The chain joins TRBV6-2 or TRBV6-3 to TRBJ2-1; no clear D. The germline gives CDR1 MNHEY, CDR2 SVGEGT. V lost 1 base and J lost 7, with 5 bases in between. This CDR3 is built from 12 residues.

This clonotype was counted ten times or more. The genes are TRBV19 and TRBJ2-1; D might be TRBD2 (6 bases). Trimming shortened V by 8 bases and J by 6 bases, and 17 bases separated the two germline ends. Germline V lookup: CDR1 LNHDA, CDR2 SQIVND (reference sequence). The CDR3 runs to 14 residues. The CDR3 bases are TGTGCCAGTGCACTAGCCGTTCGTACCAATGAGCAGTTCTTC. Amino acid sequence: CASALAVRTNEQFF.

The sample holds many counts of this clonotype. V gene TRBV11-2 combines with J gene TRBJ1-2; no clear D. V lost 5 bases and J 7 bases, leaving 14 bases between the germline ends. The CDR3 totals 13 residues. In germline, CDR1 is SGHAT, CDR2 FQNNGV. The CDR3 protein is CASSPRVWSGYTF. DNA for the CDR3: TGTGCCAGCAGCCCTAGGGTTTGGAGTGGCTACACCTTC. Drawing the rest from reference TRBV11-2 and TRBJ1-2, the complete variable domain is EAGVAQSPRYKIIEKRQSVAFWCNPISGHATLYWYQQILGQGPKLLIQFQNNGVVDDSQLPKDRFSAERLKGVDSTLKIQPAKLEDSAVYLCASSPRVWSGYTFGSGTRLTVV.

This clonotype has only a few counts. The chain is built from TRBV7-9 and TRBJ1-2, with D unclear. This CDR3 region has 12 residues. V shed 1 base and J shed 5 bases, with 5 bases lying between them. The germline V gene has CDR1 SEHNR and CDR2 FQNEAQ (reference sequence). CDR3 region: CASSLDQYGYTF. CDR3 DNA sequence: TGTGCCAGCAGCTTAGACCAGTATGGCTACACCTTC.

This clonotype was seen many times. The chain links TRBV7-2 to TRBJ1-4; D is perhaps TRBD1 (6 bases). Trimming stripped 4 bases from V and 0 bases from J, with 9 bases between. The CDR3 loop spans 15 amino acids. Germline values: CDR1 SGHTA, CDR2 FQGNSA. The CDR3 region has the DNA TGTGCCAGCAGCTCACAGGGCCCAACTAATGAAAAACTGTTTTTT. This sequence encodes CASSSQGPTNEKLFF. Full variable domain (remainder filled in from reference TRBV7-2 and TRBJ1-4): GAGVSQSPSNKVTEKGKDVELRCDPISGHTALYWYRQSLGQGLEFLIYFQGNSAPDKSGLPSDRFSAERTGGSVSTLTIQRTQQEDSAVYLCASSSQGPTNEKLFFGSGTQLSVL.

This chain uses TRBV9 with TRBJ2-1, with D possibly matching TRBD1 (6 bases). Germline lookup yields CDR1 SGDLS and CDR2 YYNGEE. V dropped 0 bases and J dropped 9 bases, with 13 bases sitting between them. CDR3 length equals 14 residues. Here the CDR3 reads CASSVEWARGEQFF. Here the CDR3 DNA reads TGTGCCAGCAGCGTAGAGTGGGCCAGGGGTGAGCAGTTCTTC.

This clonotype was found many times. The V gene is TRBV4-1, the J gene TRBJ2-7; no definite D call. The CDR3 extends over 14 amino acids. Germline assignment: CDR1 MGHRA and CDR2 YSYEKL. The ends were cut back, 5 bases at V and 0 bases at J, with 11 bases in the middle. The CDR3 sequence is CASSKTAASYEQYF. CDR3 nucleotides: TGCGCCAGCAGCAAAACAGCAGCCTCCTACGAGCAGTACTTC.

In this sample, this clonotype turned up many times. The rearrangement links TRBV5-1 to TRBJ2-5; possibly TRBD2 for D (6 bases). The CDR3 spans 14 residues. Trimming cost V 4 bases and J 4 bases, with 14 bases left between them. Germline lookup yields CDR1 SGHRS and CDR2 YFSETQ. The CDR3: CASSLRDSVETQYF. For the CDR3, the DNA is TGCGCCAGCAGCCTCCGGGACTCCGTAGAGACCCAGTACTTC.